Included here is one T cell receptor (beta chain) sequence, with context. The data stem from a study of blood T cell repertoires in COVID-19. CDR3 length: 16 amino acids. Germline CDR1 SGHVS, CDR2 FQNEAQ. The V segment lost 5 bases and the J segment 0 bases; nucleotides outside the gene matches: 10. Some clones are missing from TCRdb's copy, which holds only in-frame ones; the method was immunoSEQ multiplex PCR. Found here are 110,000 to 150,000 clones, around four fifths of them singletons; the top ten hold 6.2%. The clonotype was recovered from a woman aged 40 to 50 who had recovered from COVID-19. The sample comprised PBMCs or T cells enriched from blood (not recorded which). The chain uses TRBV7-8 and TRBJ2-7, with 7 bases that match TRBD2. The CDR3 region has the DNA TGTGCCAGCAGCAATGGGGCAGCGGGGAGCTCCTACGAGCAGTACTTC. Its protein product is CASSNGAAGSSYEQYF. Complete variable domain (other parts from reference TRBV7-8 and TRBJ2-7): GAGVSQSPRYKVAKRGQDVALRCDPISGHVSLFWYQQALGQGPEFLTYFQNEAQLDKSGLPSDRFFAERPEGSVSTLKIQRTQQEDSAVYLCASSNGAAGSSYEQYFGPGTRLTVT.